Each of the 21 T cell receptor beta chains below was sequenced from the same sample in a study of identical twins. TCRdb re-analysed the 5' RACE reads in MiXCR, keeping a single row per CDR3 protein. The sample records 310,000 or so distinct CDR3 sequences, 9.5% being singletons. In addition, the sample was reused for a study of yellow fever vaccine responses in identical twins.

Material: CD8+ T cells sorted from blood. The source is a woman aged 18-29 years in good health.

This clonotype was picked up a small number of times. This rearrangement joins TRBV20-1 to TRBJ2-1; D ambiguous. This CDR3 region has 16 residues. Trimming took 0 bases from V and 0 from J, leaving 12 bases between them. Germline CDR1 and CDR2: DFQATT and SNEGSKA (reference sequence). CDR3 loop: CSARDWAEHSYNEQFF. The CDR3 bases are TGCAGTGCTAGAGATTGGGCGGAGCACTCCTACAATGAGCAGTTCTTC.

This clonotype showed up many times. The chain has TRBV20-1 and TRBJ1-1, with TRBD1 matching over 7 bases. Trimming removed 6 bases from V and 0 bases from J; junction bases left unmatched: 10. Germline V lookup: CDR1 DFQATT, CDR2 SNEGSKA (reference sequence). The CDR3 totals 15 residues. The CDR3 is CSAIWTGRMNTEAFF. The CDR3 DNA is TGCAGTGCCATTTGGACAGGCCGAATGAACACTGAAGCTTTCTTT.

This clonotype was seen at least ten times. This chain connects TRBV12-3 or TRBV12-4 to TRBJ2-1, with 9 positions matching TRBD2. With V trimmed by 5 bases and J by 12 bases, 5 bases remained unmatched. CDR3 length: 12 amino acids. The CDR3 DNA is TGTGCCAGCAGTCCTAGCGGGATTCCGCAGTTCTTC. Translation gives CASSPSGIPQFF.

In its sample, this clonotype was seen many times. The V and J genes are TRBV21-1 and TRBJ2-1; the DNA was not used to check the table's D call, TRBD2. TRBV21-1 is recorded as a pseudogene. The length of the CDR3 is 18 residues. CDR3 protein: CASSKALRQSRTYNEQFF. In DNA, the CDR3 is TGTGCCAGCAGCAAAGCGCTGCGACAGTCCCGCACCTACAATGAGCAGTTCTTC.

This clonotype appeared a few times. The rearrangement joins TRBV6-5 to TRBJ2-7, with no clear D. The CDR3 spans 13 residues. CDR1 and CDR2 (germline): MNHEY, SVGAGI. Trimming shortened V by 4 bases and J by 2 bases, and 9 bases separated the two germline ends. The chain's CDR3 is CASSSALTYEQYF. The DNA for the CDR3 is TGTGCCAGCAGTTCAGCCCTGACCTACGAGCAGTACTTC.

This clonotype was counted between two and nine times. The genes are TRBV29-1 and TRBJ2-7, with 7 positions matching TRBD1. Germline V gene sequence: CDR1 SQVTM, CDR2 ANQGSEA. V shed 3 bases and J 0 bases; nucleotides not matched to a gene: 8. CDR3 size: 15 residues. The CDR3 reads CSVEFSRQGSYEQYF. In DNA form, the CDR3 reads TGCAGCGTTGAGTTTTCGCGACAGGGCTCCTACGAGCAGTACTTC.

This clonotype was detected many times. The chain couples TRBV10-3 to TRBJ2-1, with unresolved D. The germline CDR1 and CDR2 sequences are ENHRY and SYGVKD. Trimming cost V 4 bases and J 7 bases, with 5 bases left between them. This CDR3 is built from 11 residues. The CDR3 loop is CAISGLNEQFF. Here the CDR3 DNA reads TGTGCCATCAGTGGACTTAATGAGCAGTTCTTC.

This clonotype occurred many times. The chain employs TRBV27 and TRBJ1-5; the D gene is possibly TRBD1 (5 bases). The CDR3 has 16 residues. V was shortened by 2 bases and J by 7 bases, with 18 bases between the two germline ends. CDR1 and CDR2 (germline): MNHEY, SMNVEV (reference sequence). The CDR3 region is CASSLGAAGVGQPQHF. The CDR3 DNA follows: TGTGCCAGCAGTTTAGGGGCGGCGGGGGTAGGGCAGCCCCAGCATTTT.

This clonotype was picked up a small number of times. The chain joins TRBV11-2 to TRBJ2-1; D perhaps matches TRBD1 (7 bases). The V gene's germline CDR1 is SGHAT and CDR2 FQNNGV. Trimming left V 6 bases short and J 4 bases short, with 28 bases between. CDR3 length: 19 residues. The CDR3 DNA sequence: TGTGCCAGCAGTTGGCAGGGGGGTATAGGCTACCTACTATACAATGAGCAGTTCTTC. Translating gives CASSWQGGIGYLLYNEQFF.

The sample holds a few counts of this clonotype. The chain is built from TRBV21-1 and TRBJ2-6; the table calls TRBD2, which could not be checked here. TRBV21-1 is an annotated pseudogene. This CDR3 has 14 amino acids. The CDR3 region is CASTGLAGANVLTF. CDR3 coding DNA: TGTGCCAGCACCGGACTAGCTGGGGCCAACGTCCTGACTTTC.

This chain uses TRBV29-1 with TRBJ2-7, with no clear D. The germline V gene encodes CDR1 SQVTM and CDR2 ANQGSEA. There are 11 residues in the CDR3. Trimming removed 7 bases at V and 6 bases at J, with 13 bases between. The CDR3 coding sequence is TGCAGCGCCGAAGGACGAGGCGAGCAGTACTTC. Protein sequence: CSAEGRGEQYF.

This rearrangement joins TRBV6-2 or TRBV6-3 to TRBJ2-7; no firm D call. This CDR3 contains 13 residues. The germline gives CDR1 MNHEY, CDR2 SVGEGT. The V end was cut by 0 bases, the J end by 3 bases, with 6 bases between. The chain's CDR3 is CASSYSGLYEQYF. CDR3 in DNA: TGTGCCAGCAGTTACTCCGGCCTCTACGAGCAGTACTTC.

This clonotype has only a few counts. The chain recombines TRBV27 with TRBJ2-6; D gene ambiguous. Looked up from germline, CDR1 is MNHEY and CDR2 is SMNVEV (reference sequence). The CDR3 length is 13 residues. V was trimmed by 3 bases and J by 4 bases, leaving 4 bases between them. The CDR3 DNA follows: TGTGCCAGCAGTTTCCCCGGGGCCAACGTCCTGACTTTC. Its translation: CASSFPGANVLTF. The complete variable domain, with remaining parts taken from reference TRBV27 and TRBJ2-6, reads EAQVTQNPRYLITVTGKKLTVTCSQNMNHEYMSWYRQDPGLGLRQIYYSMNVEVTDKGDVPEGYKVSRKEKRNFPLILESPSPNQTSLYFCASSFPGANVLTFGAGSRLTVL.

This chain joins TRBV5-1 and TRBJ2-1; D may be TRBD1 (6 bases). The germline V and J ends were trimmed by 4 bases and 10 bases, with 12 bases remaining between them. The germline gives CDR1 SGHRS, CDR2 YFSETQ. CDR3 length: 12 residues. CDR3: CASSHYREEQFF. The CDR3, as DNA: TGCGCCAGCAGCCATTACAGGGAAGAGCAGTTCTTC.

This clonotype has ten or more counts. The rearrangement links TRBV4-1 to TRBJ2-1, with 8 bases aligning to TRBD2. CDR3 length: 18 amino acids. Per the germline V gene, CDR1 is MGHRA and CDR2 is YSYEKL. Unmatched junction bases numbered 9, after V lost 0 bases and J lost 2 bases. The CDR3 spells CASSQERGGLEPYNEQFF. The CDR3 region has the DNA TGCGCCAGCAGCCAAGAGAGGGGGGGACTAGAGCCCTACAATGAGCAGTTCTTC.

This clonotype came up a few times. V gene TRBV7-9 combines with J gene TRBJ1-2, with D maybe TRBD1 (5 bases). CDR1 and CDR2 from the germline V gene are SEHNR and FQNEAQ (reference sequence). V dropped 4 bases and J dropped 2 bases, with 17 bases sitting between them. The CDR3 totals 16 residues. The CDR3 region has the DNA TGTGCCAGCAGCTCTAACCAGGGAGTCCCCAACTATGGCTACACCTTC. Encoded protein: CASSSNQGVPNYGYTF.

The CDR3 here is CASSWNPVAGSYEQYF. The CDR3 bases are TGTGCCAGCAGCTGGAATCCTGTAGCGGGGAGCTACGAGCAGTACTTC. V is TRBV7-9 and J is TRBJ2-7; 8 bases are a match to TRBD2. The CDR3 loop spans 16 amino acids. The germline CDR1 and CDR2 sequences are SEHNR and FQNEAQ (reference sequence). Trimming at V came to 4 bases and at J to 3 bases, leaving 11 bases not matched to a gene.

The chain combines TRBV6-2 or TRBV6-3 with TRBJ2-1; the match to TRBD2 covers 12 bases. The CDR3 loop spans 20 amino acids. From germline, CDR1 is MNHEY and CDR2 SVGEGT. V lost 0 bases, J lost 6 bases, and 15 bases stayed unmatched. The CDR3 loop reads CASSYSTGLAGLSHGNEQFF. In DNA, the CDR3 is TGTGCCAGCAGTTACTCGACGGGACTAGCGGGCCTCAGCCACGGCAATGAGCAGTTCTTC.

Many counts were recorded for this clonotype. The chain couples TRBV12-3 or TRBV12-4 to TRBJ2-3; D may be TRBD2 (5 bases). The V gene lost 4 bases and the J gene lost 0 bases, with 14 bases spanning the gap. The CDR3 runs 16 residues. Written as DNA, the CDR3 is TGTGCCAGCAGTTCCCGGACTGACTCTAGCACAGATACGCAGTATTTT. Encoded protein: CASSSRTDSSTDTQYF.

The CDR3 loop reads CASSPTTGSEAFF. The CDR3 DNA reads TGTGCCAGCAGTCCCACGACAGGGAGTGAAGCTTTCTTT. This chain connects TRBV27 to TRBJ1-1; 7 positions match TRBD1. This CDR3 is 13 amino acids long. V was clipped by 5 bases and J by 7 bases; unmatched bases: 7. Germline-derived CDR1 and CDR2 are MNHEY and SMNVEV (reference sequence).

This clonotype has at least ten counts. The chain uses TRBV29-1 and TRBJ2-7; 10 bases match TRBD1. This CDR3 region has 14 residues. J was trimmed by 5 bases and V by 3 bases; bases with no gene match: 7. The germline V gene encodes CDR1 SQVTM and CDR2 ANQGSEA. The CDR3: CSVDGTGVENEQYF. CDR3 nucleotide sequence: TGCAGCGTTGACGGGACAGGGGTTGAGAACGAGCAGTACTTC.